This TCR beta chain was sequenced in a study of T cells expressing NK-cell markers. Study at large: Eight donors were sequenced, of whom seven were HCMV-seropositive, while the remaining one was HCMV-seronegative.

With respect to this clonotype: No antigen is known for it.

What made the TCR beta cDNA was 5'RACE template switching with UMIs. TCRdb re-called the 5' RACE reads and catalogs CDR3 proteins one per entry, DNA excluded. The sample has about 550,000 distinct CDR3 sequences. Findings and limits, study-wide: Whether expanded NKG2C-expressing T cell clones recognize HCMV is unknown. Several donors showed dominant NKG2C+ clonotypes comprising roughly 1.0-7.5% of their CD8+ T cells.

Germline V gives CDR1 SGHTS, CDR2 YDEGEE. CDR3 length equals 15 residues. The sequencing sample was made of blood T cells: a sorted CD56 or NKG2C T cell subset, CD4+ or CD8+ T cells, or bulk PBMC T cells (not recorded which). The clonotype originates from a man aged 18-30 years in good health. V gene TRBV5-8 combines with J gene TRBJ2-6; TCRdb designates TRBD1, a call that cannot be tested without DNA. The CDR3 loop is CASSFYRGVANVLTF.